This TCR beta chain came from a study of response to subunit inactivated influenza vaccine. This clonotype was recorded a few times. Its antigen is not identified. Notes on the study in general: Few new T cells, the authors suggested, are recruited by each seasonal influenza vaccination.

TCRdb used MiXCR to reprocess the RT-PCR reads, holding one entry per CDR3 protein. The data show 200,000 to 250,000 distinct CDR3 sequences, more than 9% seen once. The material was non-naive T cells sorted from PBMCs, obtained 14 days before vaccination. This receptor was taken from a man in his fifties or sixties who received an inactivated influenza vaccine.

CDR3 in amino acids: CASSRSWDEQFF. The CDR3 DNA sequence: TGTGCCAGCTCCCGGTCTTGGGATGAGCAGTTCTTC. This chain joins TRBV18 and TRBJ2-1; no clear D. V gave up 6 bases and J gave up 8 bases, with 11 bases separating them. The CDR3 is 12 residues long. Germline V CDR1 and CDR2: KGHSH, LQKENI.